The 23 T cell receptor beta chains presented below share a single source sample, sequenced in a study of CD8+ T cells in alopecia areata. Following RNA extraction, reverse transcription yielded cDNA that acted as the sequencing template. Profiled with immunoSEQ multiplex PCR; TCRdb holds only in-frame clones, not every one. The sample contains about 150,000 clones, 54% of which appear only once. The treatment here: oral pan-JAK inhibitor, 5-10 mg twice daily. The input for sequencing was CD8+ T cells sorted from blood, taken at week 4, from a patient treated with tofacitinib. All receptors derive from a human donor with alopecia areata.

This rearrangement joins TRBV15 to TRBJ2-5; tentative D call: TRBD2 (7 bases). The V gene lost 5 bases and the J gene lost 5 bases, with 15 bases spanning the gap. The CDR3 extends over 14 amino acids. CDR1 LNHNV and CDR2 YYDKDF come from the germline V gene (reference sequence). The CDR3 nucleotides read TGTGCCACCAGCGCACGGGGGGCCGGGGAGACCCAGTACTTC. Translating gives CATSARGAGETQYF.

This clone was seen just once. The rearrangement links TRBV13 to TRBJ2-1; 9 nucleotides match TRBD1. With V trimmed by 5 bases and J by 7 bases, 9 bases remained unmatched. CDR3 size: 15 residues. In germline, CDR1 is PRHDT, CDR2 FYEKMQ (reference sequence). CDR3 bases: TGTGCCAGCAGCCCTGCTGGACAGGGGCGGAATGAGCAGTTCTTC. The encoded protein is CASSPAGQGRNEQFF.

The rearrangement links TRBV7-3 to TRBJ2-2; no clear D gene. This CDR3 is built from 14 residues. Germline CDR1 SGHTA, CDR2 FQGTGA. V lost 2 bases to trimming and J lost 3 bases, with 7 bases between them. CDR3 protein: CASSLLADTGELFF. The CDR3 nucleotides read TGTGCCAGCAGCTTATTGGCGGACACCGGGGAGCTGTTTTTT.

The chain employs TRBV5-1 and TRBJ2-7; tentatively, D is TRBD1 (5 bases). Per the germline V gene, CDR1 is SGHRS and CDR2 is YFSETQ. The CDR3 spans 11 residues. V lost 5 bases to trimming and J lost 7 bases, with 10 bases between them. CDR3 residues: CASRGAGEQYF. CDR3 sequence (DNA): TGCGCCAGCAGAGGGGCAGGAGAGCAGTACTTC.

This sequence joins TRBV4-1 and TRBJ1-1; D not resolved. The germline CDR1 and CDR2 sequences are MGHRA and YSYEKL. V lost 0 bases and J 3 bases, leaving 8 bases between the germline ends. The CDR3 is 14 amino acids. CDR3 coding DNA: TGCGCCAGCAGCCAAGATCACGGATACACTGAAGCTTTCTTT. This codes for CASSQDHGYTEAFF.

The chain links TRBV7-9 to TRBJ1-2; D is unclear. V lost 2 bases, J lost 2 bases, and 9 bases lay in between. Germline CDR1 reads SEHNR; CDR2 reads FQNEAQ (reference sequence). The CDR3 has 14 residues. The CDR3 spells CASSLLVDNYGYTF. The CDR3 DNA reads as TGTGCCAGCAGCTTATTGGTGGACAACTATGGCTACACCTTC.

The gene calls are TRBV7-3 and TRBJ2-5; 7 positions agree with TRBD1. The germline gives CDR1 SGHTA, CDR2 FQGTGA. V shed 0 bases, J shed 7 bases, and the junction held 5 bases outside the gene matches. The CDR3 covers 14 residues. CDR3 nucleotides: TGTGCCAGCAGCTTAACAGGGGGCGACGGGACCCAGTACTTC. Translation: CASSLTGGDGTQYF.

This clone showed up just once. This chain joins TRBV15 and TRBJ2-7, with 7 bases that match TRBD1. Germline trimming cut 7 bases from V and 4 bases from J; bases unmatched to any gene: 7. The CDR3 totals 13 residues. Looked up from germline, CDR1 is LNHNV and CDR2 is YYDKDF (reference sequence). CDR3 amino acids: CATTEDRTYEQYF. CDR3 DNA: TGTGCCACCACCGAGGACAGGACTTACGAGCAGTACTTC.

Only a few counts were recorded for this clone. This chain connects TRBV7-6 to TRBJ1-3, with D possibly matching TRBD1 (5 bases). Germline CDR1 reads SGHVS; CDR2 reads FNYEAQ. The CDR3 contains 13 residues. The V and J ends lost 8 bases and 1 base respectively, with 9 bases between them. The CDR3 region is CASFGASGNTIYF. DNA of the CDR3: TGTGCCAGCTTTGGGGCTTCTGGAAACACCATATATTTT.

The chain carries TRBV30 and TRBJ2-2, with D possibly matching TRBD1 (6 bases). Trimming removed 3 bases at V and 6 bases at J, with 8 bases between. Germline-derived CDR1 and CDR2 are GTSNPN and SVGIG (reference sequence). This CDR3 is 12 amino acids long. CDR3 sequence reads: CAWSRGPGELFF. The CDR3 bases are TGTGCCTGGAGCAGGGGCCCCGGGGAGCTGTTTTTT. The variable domain in full, with the rest retrieved from reference TRBV30 and TRBJ2-2, is SQTIHQWPATLVQPVGSPLSLECTVEGTSNPNLYWYRQAAGRGLQLLFYSVGIGQISSEVPQNLSASRPQDRQFILSSKKLLLSDSGFYLCAWSRGPGELFFGEGSRLTVL.

V gene TRBV6-5 combines with J gene TRBJ1-2; 9 bases are a match to TRBD1. J was trimmed by 4 bases and V by 2 bases; bases with no gene match: 2. Germline V gene data show CDR1 as MNHEY and CDR2 as SVGAGI. The CDR3 loop spans 14 amino acids. CDR3 sequence (DNA): TGTGCCAGCAGTTACACACAGGGGGCCTATGGCTACACCTTC. This sequence encodes CASSYTQGAYGYTF.

The chain recombines TRBV7-6 with TRBJ2-5, with D perhaps given as TRBD1 or TRBD2 (5 bases each). The CDR3 loop spans 16 amino acids. The germline CDR1 and CDR2 sequences are SGHVS and FNYEAQ. V lost 1 base, J lost 5 bases, and 17 bases lay in between. CDR3 nucleotides: TGTGCCAGCAGCTTAGACGGGCGTCCGGGACCGGAGACCCAGTACTTC. Its translation is CASSLDGRPGPETQYF. Together with reference TRBV7-6 and TRBJ2-5, the CDR3 gives the full variable domain: GAGVSQSPRYKVTKRGQDVALRCDPISGHVSLYWYRQALGQGPEFLTYFNYEAQQDKSGLPNDRFSAERPEGSISTLTIQRTEQRDSAMYRCASSLDGRPGPETQYFGPGTRLLVL.

The J gene is TRBJ1-1, the V gene TRBV18, with 8 bases that match TRBD1. J was trimmed by 0 bases and V by 8 bases; bases with no gene match: 5. The CDR3 is 14 amino acids. Germline loops: CDR1 KGHSH, CDR2 LQKENI. The CDR3 here is CASHPGQVNTEAFF. The CDR3 nucleotides read TGTGCCAGCCATCCGGGACAGGTGAACACTGAAGCTTTCTTT.

Concerning this clone itself: At the DNA level, this CDR3 is encoded by other sequences in the same sample as well. The chain recombines TRBV5-1 with TRBJ2-7, with no clear D. The CDR3 has 12 amino acids. Germline values: CDR1 SGHRS, CDR2 YFSETQ. The V end was cut by 0 bases, the J end by 4 bases, with 5 bases between. CDR3 amino acids: CASSLGDYEQYF. The CDR3 nucleotides are TGCGCCAGCAGCTTGGGGGATTACGAGCAGTACTTC.

V usage is TRBV7-6 and J usage is TRBJ1-2; weak D call: TRBD1 (5 bases). V lost 2 bases, J lost 6 bases, and 13 bases lay in between. This CDR3 contains 14 residues. Germline values: CDR1 SGHVS, CDR2 FNYEAQ. The CDR3 region has the DNA TGTGCCAGCAGCTTAAACGGCGGGGCTGATGGCTACACCTTC. Translating it yields CASSLNGGADGYTF.

The CDR3 nucleotides are TGTGCCAGCAGCCCACGACAGGGGGCTGGAGATACGCAGTATTTT. It is translated as CASSPRQGAGDTQYF. The chain employs TRBV5-4 and TRBJ2-3; 10 bases are a match to TRBD1. CDR3 length: 15 amino acids. V trimming: 4 bases; J trimming: 5 bases; junction bases outside the gene matches: 7. CDR1 is SGHNT, CDR2 YYREEE, per germline (reference sequence).

The chain joins TRBV6-5 to TRBJ2-5, with 7 bases identical to TRBD1. This CDR3 spans 15 amino acids. J gave up 1 base and V 5 bases, and 7 bases lay outside the gene matches. Germline loops: CDR1 MNHEY, CDR2 SVGAGI. The CDR3 spells CASSHTDRTQETQYF. Written as DNA, the CDR3 is TGTGCCAGCAGTCATACGGACAGGACCCAAGAGACCCAGTACTTC.

The table lists this clone with a few counts. The genes are TRBV4-3 and TRBJ1-2; D remains ambiguous. Germline values: CDR1 LGHNA, CDR2 YSLEER. The CDR3 loop spans 14 amino acids. V dropped 0 bases and J dropped 7 bases, with 12 bases sitting between them. The CDR3 loop reads CASSQDRGFGGYTF. DNA of the CDR3: TGCGCCAGCAGCCAAGATCGGGGATTCGGTGGCTACACCTTC.

The chain's CDR3 is CASSLGSLPYEQYF. CDR3 in DNA: TGTGCCAGCAGCTTGGGATCCCTACCTTACGAGCAGTACTTC. This chain connects TRBV5-6 to TRBJ2-7; no clear D. V was cut by 0 bases and J by 4 bases, with 11 bases left in between. Looked up from germline, CDR1 is SGHDT and CDR2 is YYEEEE. This CDR3 is 14 amino acids long.

This clone was counted many times. The J gene is TRBJ2-1, the V gene TRBV7-2, with 8 bases lining up with TRBD2. Germline assignment: CDR1 SGHTA and CDR2 FQGNSA. The V gene end was trimmed by 5 bases and the J gene end by 5 bases; junction bases not matched to a gene: 5. The CDR3 runs 14 residues. This chain's CDR3 is CASSLTSVHNEQFF. The DNA of the CDR3 is TGTGCCAGCAGCCTGACTAGCGTCCACAATGAGCAGTTCTTC.

V is TRBV2 and J is TRBJ2-1; 7 positions match TRBD2. With V trimmed by 4 bases and J by 12 bases, 6 bases remained unmatched. Germline V CDR1 and CDR2: SNHLY, FYNNEI. The CDR3 extends over 12 amino acids. CDR3: CASSASGDGQFF. The DNA for the CDR3 is TGTGCCAGCAGTGCCAGCGGGGACGGGCAGTTCTTC. The full variable domain, with the rest looked up from reference TRBV2 and TRBJ2-1, is EPEVTQTPSHQVTQMGQEVILRCVPISNHLYFYWYRQILGQKVEFLVSFYNNEISEKSEIFDDQFSVERPDGSNFTLKIRSTKLEDSAMYFCASSASGDGQFFGPGTRLTVL.

This clone showed up just a few times. The rearrangement joins TRBV13 to TRBJ2-6; D uncertain. Germline assignment: CDR1 PRHDT and CDR2 FYEKMQ (reference sequence). Trimming cost V 5 bases and J 0 bases, with 11 bases left between them. The CDR3 spans 16 residues. Here the CDR3 DNA reads TGTGCCAGCAGCCTAAGTGGTGGCTCTGGGGCCAACGTCCTGACTTTC. Its protein product is CASSLSGGSGANVLTF.

This clone has a handful of counts. The chain links TRBV4-1 to TRBJ1-6; no firm D call. Germline loops: CDR1 MGHRA, CDR2 YSYEKL. The CDR3 is 14 residues long. Trimming took 2 bases from V and 9 from J, leaving 11 bases between them. CDR3: CASSQHWTGSPLHF. The CDR3 DNA follows: TGCGCCAGCAGCCAACACTGGACCGGTTCACCCCTCCACTTT.